The clone carrying this T cell receptor beta chain showed up just a few times. Its target is not known. Populations obtained by sorting all exceeded 98% purity. Investigators reverse transcribed all isolated RNA, so they sequenced expressed TCRB transcripts. Only in-frame clones appear in the TCRdb table, and some are missing; sequencing was by immunoSEQ multiplex PCR. This sample has roughly 300,000 clones, with 11% to 15% found just once. The sample belongs to a study of beta chain features in type 1 diabetes. Study-level results: The study notes PCR might favor shorter templates equally in patients and controls. In all four CD4+ subsets, TCRB CDR3 length was significantly, moderately reduced in type 1 diabetes. Fewer insertions but more deletions were seen at VDJ junctions in type 1 diabetes patients.

Germline CDR1 MNHNS, CDR2 SASEGT. The CDR3 extends over 14 amino acids. V was pared by 10 bases and J by 6 bases, with 6 bases of the junction left unmatched. This chain uses TRBV6-1 with TRBJ2-1, with TRBD2 identical over 13 bases. What was sequenced was central memory CD4+ T cells from blood. This TCR was sampled from a man aged 25-45 years in good health. CDR3 sequence: CATPGLAGTNEQFF. CDR3 in DNA: TGTGCCACTCCGGGACTAGCGGGGACCAATGAGCAGTTCTTC.